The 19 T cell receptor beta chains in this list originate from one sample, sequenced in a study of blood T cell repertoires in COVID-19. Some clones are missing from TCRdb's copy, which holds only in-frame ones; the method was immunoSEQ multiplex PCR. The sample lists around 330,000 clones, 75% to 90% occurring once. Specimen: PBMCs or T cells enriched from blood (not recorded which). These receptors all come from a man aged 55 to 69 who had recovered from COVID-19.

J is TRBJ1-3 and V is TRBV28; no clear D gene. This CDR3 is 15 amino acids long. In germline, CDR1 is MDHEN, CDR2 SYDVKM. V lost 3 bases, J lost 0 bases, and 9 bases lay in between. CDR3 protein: CASSFTGLSGNTIYF. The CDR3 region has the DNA TGTGCCAGCAGTTTTACGGGTCTCTCTGGAAACACCATATATTTT.

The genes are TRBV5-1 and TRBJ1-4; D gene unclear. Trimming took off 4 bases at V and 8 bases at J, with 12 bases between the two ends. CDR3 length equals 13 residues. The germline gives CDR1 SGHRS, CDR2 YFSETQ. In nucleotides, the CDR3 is TGCGCCAGCAGCCCGGGAGGTGGGGAAAAACTGTTTTTT. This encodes CASSPGGGEKLFF.

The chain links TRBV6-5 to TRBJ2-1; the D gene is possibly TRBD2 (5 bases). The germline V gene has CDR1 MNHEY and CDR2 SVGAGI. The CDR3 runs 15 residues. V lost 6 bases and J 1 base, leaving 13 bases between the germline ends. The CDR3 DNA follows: TGTGCCAGCAGCCGGGCGGGCGGATCCTACAATGAGCAGTTCTTC. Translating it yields CASSRAGGSYNEQFF.

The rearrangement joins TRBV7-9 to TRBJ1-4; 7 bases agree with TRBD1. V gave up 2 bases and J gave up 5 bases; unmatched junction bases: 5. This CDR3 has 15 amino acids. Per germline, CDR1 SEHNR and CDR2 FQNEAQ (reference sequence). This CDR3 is CASSLQPGQNEKLFF. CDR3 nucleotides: TGTGCCAGCAGCTTACAGCCGGGACAGAATGAAAAACTGTTTTTT.

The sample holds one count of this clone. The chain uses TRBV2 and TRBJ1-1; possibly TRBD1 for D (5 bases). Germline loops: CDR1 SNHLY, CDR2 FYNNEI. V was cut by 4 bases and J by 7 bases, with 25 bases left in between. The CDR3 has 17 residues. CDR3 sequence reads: CASSASRGTITTNEAFF. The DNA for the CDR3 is TGTGCCAGCAGTGCCTCACGCGGGACCATTACAACGAATGAAGCTTTCTTT. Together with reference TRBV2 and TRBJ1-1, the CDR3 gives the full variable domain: EPEVTQTPSHQVTQMGQEVILRCVPISNHLYFYWYRQILGQKVEFLVSFYNNEISEKSEIFDDQFSVERPDGSNFTLKIRSTKLEDSAMYFCASSASRGTITTNEAFFGQGTRLTVV.

The CDR3 region has the DNA TGTGCCAGCGCTGACAGGGGTTTTGGCTACACCTTC. It encodes CASADRGFGYTF. V gene TRBV2 combines with J gene TRBJ1-2; 8 nucleotides line up with TRBD1. The length of the CDR3 is 12 residues. Trimming took 8 bases from V and 7 from J; bases not matched to a gene: 6. CDR1 SNHLY and CDR2 FYNNEI come from the germline V gene.

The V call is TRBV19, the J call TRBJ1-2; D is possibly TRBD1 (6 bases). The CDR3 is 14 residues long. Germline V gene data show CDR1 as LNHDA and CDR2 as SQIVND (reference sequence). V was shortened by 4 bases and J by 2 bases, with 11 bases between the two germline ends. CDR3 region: CASSRKDRNYGYTF. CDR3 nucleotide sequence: TGTGCCAGTAGTAGAAAGGACAGAAACTATGGCTACACCTTC.

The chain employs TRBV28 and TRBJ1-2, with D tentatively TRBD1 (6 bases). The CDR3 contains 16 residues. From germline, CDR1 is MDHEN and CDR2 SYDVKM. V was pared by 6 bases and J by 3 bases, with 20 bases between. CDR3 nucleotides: TGTGCCAGCAGGCACTTCAATCGGGACATACACTATGGCTACACCTTC. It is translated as CASRHFNRDIHYGYTF.

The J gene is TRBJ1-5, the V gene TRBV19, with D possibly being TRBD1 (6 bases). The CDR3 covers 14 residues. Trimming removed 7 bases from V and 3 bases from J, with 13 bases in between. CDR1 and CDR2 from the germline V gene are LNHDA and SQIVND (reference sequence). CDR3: CASTNRAPNQPQHF. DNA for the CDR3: TGTGCCAGTACTAACAGGGCTCCCAATCAGCCCCAGCATTTT.

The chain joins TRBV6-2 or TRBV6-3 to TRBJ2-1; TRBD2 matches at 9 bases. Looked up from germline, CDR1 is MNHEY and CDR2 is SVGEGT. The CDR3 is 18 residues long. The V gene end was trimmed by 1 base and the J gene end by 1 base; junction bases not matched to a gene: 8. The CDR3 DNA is TGTGCCAGCAGTTACTTATCGAAGGGACTAGCATCCTACAATGAGCAGTTCTTC. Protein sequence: CASSYLSKGLASYNEQFF.

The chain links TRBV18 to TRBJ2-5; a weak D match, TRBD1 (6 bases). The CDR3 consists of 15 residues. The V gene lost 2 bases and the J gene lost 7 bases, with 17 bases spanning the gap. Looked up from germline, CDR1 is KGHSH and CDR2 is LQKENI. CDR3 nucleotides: TGTGCCAGCTCACCAAGGGCAGACCCCAGGGGGACCCAGTACTTC. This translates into CASSPRADPRGTQYF.

As DNA, the CDR3 is TGTGCCAGCAGTTTACGTTCCACGACAGGGGTGGGGCAGTACTTC. Amino acids: CASSLRSTTGVGQYF. The rearrangement joins TRBV6-5 to TRBJ2-7; 8 nucleotides line up with TRBD1. The junction had 14 bases not matched to a gene; V was cut back by 4 bases and J by 9 bases. Germline-derived CDR1 and CDR2 are MNHEY and SVGAGI. There are 15 residues in the CDR3.

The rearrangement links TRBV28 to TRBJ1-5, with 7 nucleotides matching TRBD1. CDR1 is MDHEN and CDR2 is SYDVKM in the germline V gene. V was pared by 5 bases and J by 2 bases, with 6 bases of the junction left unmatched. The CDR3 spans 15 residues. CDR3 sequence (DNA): TGTGCCAGCAGTCGTGACAGGGAGGGCAATCAGCCCCAGCATTTT. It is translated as CASSRDREGNQPQHF.

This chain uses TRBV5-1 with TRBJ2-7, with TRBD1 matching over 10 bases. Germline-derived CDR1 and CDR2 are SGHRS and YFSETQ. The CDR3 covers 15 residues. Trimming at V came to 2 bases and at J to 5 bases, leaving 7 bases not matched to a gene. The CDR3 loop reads CASSFGTGETHEQYF. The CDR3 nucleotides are TGCGCCAGCAGCTTCGGGACAGGGGAAACCCACGAGCAGTACTTC.

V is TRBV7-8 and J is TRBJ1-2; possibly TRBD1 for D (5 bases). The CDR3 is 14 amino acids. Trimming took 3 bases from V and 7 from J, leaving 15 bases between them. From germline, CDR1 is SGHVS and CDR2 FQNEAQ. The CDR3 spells CASSFLQEGSGYTF. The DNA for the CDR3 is TGTGCCAGCAGCTTCCTACAGGAGGGGAGTGGCTACACCTTC.

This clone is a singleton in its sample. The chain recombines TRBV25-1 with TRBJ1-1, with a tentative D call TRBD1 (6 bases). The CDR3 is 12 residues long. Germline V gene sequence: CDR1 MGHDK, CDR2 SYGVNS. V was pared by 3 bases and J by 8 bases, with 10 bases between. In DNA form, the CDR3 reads TGTGCCAGCAGTGAGTATGGGGGCGAAGCTTTCTTT. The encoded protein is CASSEYGGEAFF.

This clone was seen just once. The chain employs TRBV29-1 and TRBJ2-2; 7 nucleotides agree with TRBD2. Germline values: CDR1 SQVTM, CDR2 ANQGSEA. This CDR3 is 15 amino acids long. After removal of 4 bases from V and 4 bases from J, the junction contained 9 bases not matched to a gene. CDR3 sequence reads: CSVGEGTGGTGELFF. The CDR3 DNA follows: TGCAGCGTTGGGGAGGGGACCGGGGGCACCGGGGAGCTGTTTTTT.

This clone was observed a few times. DNA for the CDR3: TGTGCCAGCAGTCCTCGGGACAGGCTGAGGGGCTACACCTTC. Its protein is CASSPRDRLRGYTF. The chain combines TRBV6-5 with TRBJ1-2, with 8 bases lining up with TRBD1. CDR1 MNHEY and CDR2 SVGAGI come from the germline V gene. The CDR3 runs to 14 residues. The V and J ends lost 5 bases and 8 bases, in that order; junction bases with no gene match: 10.

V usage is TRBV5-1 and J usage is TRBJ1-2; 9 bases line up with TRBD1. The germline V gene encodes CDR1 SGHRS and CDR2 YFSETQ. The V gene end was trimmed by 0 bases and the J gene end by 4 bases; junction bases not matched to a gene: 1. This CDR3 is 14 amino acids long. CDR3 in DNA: TGCGCCAGCAGCTTGGGGACAGGGGCCTATGGCTACACCTTC. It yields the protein CASSLGTGAYGYTF.